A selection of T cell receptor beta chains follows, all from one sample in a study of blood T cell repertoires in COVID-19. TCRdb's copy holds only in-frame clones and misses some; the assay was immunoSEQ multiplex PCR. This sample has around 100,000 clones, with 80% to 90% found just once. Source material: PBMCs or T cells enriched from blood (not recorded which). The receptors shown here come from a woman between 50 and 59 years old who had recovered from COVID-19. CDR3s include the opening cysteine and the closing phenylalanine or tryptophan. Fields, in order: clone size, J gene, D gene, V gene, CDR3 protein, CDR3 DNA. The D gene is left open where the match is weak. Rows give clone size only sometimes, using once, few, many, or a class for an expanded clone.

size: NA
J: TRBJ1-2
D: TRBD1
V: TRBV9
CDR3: CASSPAGTGYGYTF
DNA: TGTGCCAGCAGCCCCGCGGGGACAGGGTATGGCTACACCTTC

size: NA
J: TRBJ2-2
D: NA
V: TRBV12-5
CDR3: CASGLATTTGTGELFF
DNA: TGTGCTAGTGGTTTGGCCACTACGACGGGAACCGGGGAGCTGTTTTTT

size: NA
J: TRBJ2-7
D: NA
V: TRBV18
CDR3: CASSQNTGTYEQYF
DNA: TGTGCCAGCTCGCAAAACACAGGTACCTACGAGCAGTACTTC

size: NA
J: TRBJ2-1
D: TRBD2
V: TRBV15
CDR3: CATSGLAGPNEQFF
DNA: TGTGCCACCAGCGGGCTAGCGGGGCCCAATGAGCAGTTCTTC

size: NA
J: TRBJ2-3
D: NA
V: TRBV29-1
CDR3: CSVGAYVSTDTQYF
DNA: TGCAGCGTTGGAGCGTATGTCTCGACAGATACGCAGTATTTT

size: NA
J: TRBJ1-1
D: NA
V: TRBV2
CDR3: CASSPRDTEAFF
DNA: TGTGCCAGCAGTCCGAGGGACACTGAAGCTTTCTTT

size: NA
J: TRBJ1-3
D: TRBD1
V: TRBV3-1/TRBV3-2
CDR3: CASSQGRGATIYF
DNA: TGTGCCAGCAGCCAAGGCAGGGGGGCAACCATATATTTT

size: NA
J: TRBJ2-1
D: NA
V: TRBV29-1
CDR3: CSVGGSGRNEQFF
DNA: TGCAGCGTTGGAGGGTCCGGAAGAAATGAGCAGTTCTTC

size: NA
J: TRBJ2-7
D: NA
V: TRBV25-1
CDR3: CASRGLQYYEQYF
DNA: TGTGCCAGCAGGGGACTGCAGTACTACGAGCAGTACTTC

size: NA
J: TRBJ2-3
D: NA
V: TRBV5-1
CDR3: CASSLGPGSTDTQYF
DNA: TGCGCCAGCAGCTTGGGGCCGGGGAGCACAGATACGCAGTATTTT

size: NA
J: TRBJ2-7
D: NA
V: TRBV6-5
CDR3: CASSRTQTYEQYF
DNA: TGTGCCAGCAGTCGGACACAAACCTACGAGCAGTACTTC

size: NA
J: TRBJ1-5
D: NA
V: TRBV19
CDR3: CASSISGQLLSNQPQHF
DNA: TGTGCCAGTAGTATCAGCGGACAGCTACTTAGCAATCAGCCCCAGCATTTT

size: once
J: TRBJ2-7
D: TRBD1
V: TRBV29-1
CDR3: CSVLKLDRGASYEQYF
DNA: TGCAGCGTTCTTAAACTTGACAGGGGCGCTTCCTACGAGCAGTACTTC

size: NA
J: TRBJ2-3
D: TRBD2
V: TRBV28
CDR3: CASKERGGQADTQYF
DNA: TGTGCCAGCAAAGAGCGGGGGGGCCAAGCAGATACGCAGTATTTT

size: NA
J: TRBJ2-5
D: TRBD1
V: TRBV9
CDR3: CASSVGSTGGRETQYF
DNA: TGTGCCAGCAGCGTAGGGTCGACAGGGGGTCGGGAGACCCAGTACTTC

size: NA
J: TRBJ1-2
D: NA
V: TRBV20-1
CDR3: CRLGGWYGYTF
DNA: TGCAGGTTGGGGGGATGGTATGGCTACACCTTC

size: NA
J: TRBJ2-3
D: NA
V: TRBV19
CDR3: CASSALVRSDTQYF
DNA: TGTGCCAGTAGCGCTCTAGTCAGATCAGATACGCAGTATTTT

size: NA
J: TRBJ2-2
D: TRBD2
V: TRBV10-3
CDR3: CAIRGLAGNTGELFF
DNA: TGTGCCATCAGGGGACTAGCGGGGAACACCGGGGAGCTGTTTTTT

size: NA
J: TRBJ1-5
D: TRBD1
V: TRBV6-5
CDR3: CASSYRDRGQPQHF
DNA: TGTGCCAGCAGTTACCGGGACAGGGGTCAGCCCCAGCATTTT

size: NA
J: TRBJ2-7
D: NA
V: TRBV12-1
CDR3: CASSFTVAGGTYEQYF
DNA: NA

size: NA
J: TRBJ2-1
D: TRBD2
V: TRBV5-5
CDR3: CASSPLPSSGGAVEQFF
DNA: TGTGCCAGCAGCCCATTACCTAGTAGCGGGGGGGCCGTGGAGCAGTTCTTC

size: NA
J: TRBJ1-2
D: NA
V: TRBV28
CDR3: CASSLTRQYGYTF
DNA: TGTGCCAGCAGTTTAACCCGACAATATGGCTACACCTTC

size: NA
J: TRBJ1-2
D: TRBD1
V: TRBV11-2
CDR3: CASSSVNLGQGNYGYTF
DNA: TGTGCCAGCAGCTCCGTCAATTTGGGACAGGGGAACTATGGCTACACCTTC

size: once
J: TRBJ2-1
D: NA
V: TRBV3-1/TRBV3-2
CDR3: CASSQDGDIYNEQFF
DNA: TGTGCCAGCAGCCAAGATGGGGACATCTACAATGAGCAGTTCTTC

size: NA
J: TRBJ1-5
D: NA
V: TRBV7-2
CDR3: CASSFRGGQPQHF
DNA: TGTGCCAGCAGCTTTAGGGGTGGTCAGCCCCAGCATTTT

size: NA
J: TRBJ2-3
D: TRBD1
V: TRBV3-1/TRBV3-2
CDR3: CASSHRPRDRQTDTQYF
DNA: TGTGCCAGCAGCCACCGCCCCCGGGACAGACAAACAGATACGCAGTATTTT

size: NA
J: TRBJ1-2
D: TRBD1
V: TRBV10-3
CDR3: CASSEGARGYTF
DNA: TGTGCCTCATCCGAGGGGGCTCGTGGCTACACCTTC